This paragraph reports one TCR beta chain. The data belong to a study of blood T cell repertoires in COVID-19. The wider study: Both acute and convalescent COVID-19 samples were obtained from the United States, Italy and Spain.

The CDR3 has 13 residues. CDR1 is SQVTM, CDR2 ANQGSEA, per germline. V was pared by 7 bases and J by 3 bases, with 8 bases of the junction left unmatched. TCRdb keeps only in-frame clones here, not all; method: immunoSEQ multiplex PCR. Among 260,000 or so clones, roughly 85% were seen once, and the ten largest hold roughly 2.5%. This TCR was sampled from a woman between 50 and 59 years old who had recovered from COVID-19. Material for sequencing was PBMCs or T cells enriched from blood (not recorded which). V usage is TRBV29-1 and J usage is TRBJ2-5; 7 bases are a match to TRBD2. CDR3 bases: TGCAGCGGCGTTACGGGGGGAGAAGAGACCCAGTACTTC. Translation: CSGVTGGEETQYF.